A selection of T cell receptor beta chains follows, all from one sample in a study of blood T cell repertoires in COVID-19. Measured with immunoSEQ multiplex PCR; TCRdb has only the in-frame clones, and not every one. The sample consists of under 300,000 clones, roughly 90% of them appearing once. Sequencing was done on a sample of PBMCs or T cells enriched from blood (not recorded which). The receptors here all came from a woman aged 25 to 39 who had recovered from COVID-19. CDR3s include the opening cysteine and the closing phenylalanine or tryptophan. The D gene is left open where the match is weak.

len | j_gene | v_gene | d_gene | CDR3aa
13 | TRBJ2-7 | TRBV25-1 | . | CASDGQPSYEQYF
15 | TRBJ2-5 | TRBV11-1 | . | CASSLFLGAGETQYF
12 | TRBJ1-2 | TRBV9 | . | CASTSGEFGYTF
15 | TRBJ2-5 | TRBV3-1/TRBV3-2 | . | CASSQDEGCQETQYF
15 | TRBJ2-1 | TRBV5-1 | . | CASSSGSPFYNEQFF
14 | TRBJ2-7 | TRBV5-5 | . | CASSLQGYSYEQYF
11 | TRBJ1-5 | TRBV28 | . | CASTEGGPQHF
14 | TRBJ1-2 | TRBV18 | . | CASSPQGANYGYTF
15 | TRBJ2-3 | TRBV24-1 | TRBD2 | CATSDYASGTDTQYF
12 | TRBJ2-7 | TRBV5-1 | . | CASSSPSYEQYF
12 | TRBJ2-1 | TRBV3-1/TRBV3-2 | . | CASSYRVYEQFF
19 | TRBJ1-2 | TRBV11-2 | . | CASSLETPGYPHLSYGYTF
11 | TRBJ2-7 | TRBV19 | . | CASSGSYEQYF
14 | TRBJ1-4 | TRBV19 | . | CASSPTGTNEKLFF
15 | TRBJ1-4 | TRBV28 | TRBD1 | CASSPVPGGEEKLFF
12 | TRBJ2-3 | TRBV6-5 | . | CASALGGDTQYF
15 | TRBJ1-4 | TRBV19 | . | CASSTQGRANEKLFF
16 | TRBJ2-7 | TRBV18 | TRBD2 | CASSRDLSGTGYEQYF
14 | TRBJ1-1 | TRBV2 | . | CASSGFLGGTEAFF
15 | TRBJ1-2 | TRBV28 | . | CASSFPTGGYYGYTF
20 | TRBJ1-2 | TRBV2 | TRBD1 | CASYAWSDRQRTYEYYGYTF
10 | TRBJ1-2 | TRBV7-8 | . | CASGEYGYTF
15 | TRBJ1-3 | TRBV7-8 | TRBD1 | CASRAQGAAGNTIYF
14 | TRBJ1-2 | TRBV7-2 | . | CASSLLTVNYGYTF
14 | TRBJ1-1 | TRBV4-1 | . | CASSQVVQAFEAFF
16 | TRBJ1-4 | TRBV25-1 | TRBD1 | CASSEAVWQGDEKLFF
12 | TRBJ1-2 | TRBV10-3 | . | CAIRTVNYGYTF
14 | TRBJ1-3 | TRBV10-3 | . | CAIRGDKSGNTIYF
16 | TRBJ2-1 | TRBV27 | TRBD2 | CASSLLMASGSNEQFF
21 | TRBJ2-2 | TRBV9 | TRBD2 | CASSNAPRPWREDLNTGELFF
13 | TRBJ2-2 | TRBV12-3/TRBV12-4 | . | CASSTGRTGELFF
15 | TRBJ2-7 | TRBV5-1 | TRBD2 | CASSLVSGIPYEQYF
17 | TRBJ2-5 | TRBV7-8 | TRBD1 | CASHKRTGGWWQETQYF
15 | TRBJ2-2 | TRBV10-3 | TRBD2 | CAISLAGQNTGELFF
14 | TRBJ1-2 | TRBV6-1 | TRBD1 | CASSDRGTPYGYTF
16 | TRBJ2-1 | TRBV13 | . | CASSSLRASVYNEQFF
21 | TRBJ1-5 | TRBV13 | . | CASSLGLRGGRGGLGNQPQHF
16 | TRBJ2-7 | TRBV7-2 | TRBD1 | CASSLVRGTGHYEQYF
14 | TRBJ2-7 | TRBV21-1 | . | CASTLDRGYHEQYF
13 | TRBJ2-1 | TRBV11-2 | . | CASSLPTDNEQFF
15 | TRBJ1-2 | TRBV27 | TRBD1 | CASSLEFRGLGGYTF
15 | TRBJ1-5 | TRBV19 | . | CASSRPASPNQPQHF
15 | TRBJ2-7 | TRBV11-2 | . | CASSLESGTHYEQYF
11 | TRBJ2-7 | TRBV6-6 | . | CASSYQYEQYF
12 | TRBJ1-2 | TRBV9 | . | CASWGGGYGYTF
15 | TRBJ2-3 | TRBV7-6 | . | CASSLNLGARDTQYF
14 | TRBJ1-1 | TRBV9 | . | CASTLGGANTEAFF
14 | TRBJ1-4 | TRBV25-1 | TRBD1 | CASSETGRNEKLFF
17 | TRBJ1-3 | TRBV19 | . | CASSIGVKGLGGNTIYF
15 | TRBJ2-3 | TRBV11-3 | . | CASSPAASTRDTQYF
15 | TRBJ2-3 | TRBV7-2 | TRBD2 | CASGLAGYSTDTQYF
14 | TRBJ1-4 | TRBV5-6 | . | CASSPTDRSEKLFF
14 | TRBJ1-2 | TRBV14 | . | CASSQARASGGYTF
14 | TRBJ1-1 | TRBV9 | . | CASSVVSGRTEAFF
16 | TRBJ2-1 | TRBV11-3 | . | CASRAGTSSSYNEQFF